The T cell receptor (beta chain) described here comes from a study of blood T cell repertoires in COVID-19. Study summary: T cells, B-cell-depleted T cells, or PBMCs provided the cDNA or gDNA that served as material.

As handled by the study authors: Using reference gene primer amplification, nucleated cell counts were estimated. Profiling relied on immunoSEQ multiplex PCR, and the TCRdb table lists in-frame clones only, not all of them. That table gives V, J and clone size, and the DNA gave D and trimming. The table includes approximately 200,000 clones, approximately 87% detected once. V lost 11 bases, J lost 6 bases, and 16 bases lay in between. Germline V gene sequence: CDR1 LNHDA, CDR2 SQIVND (reference sequence). The CDR3 covers 12 residues. What was sequenced was peripheral blood. This rearrangement joins TRBV19 to TRBJ1-2, with unresolved D. The TCR comes from a man in his fifties or sixties who had recovered from COVID-19. The CDR3 nucleotides read TGTGCCGCCTCTCGGACTAGGGATGGCTACACCTTC. Its translation is CAASRTRDGYTF.